This T cell receptor (beta chain) was identified in a study of persistence of HIV-infected CD4 T cells. Study summary: Median time on suppressive ART was over seven years. Findings and limits, study-wide: CMV- and Gag-responding cells had lower TCRbeta richness than CD3/CD28-responding cells.

As regards this clone: What it binds is not known.

This nonspecific control used anti-CD3/anti-CD28 bead stimulation of CD4+ T cells. Sorting of responding CD4+ T cells relied on upregulated CD40 ligand together with CD69. The immunoSEQ assay was version 4, run in survey mode. Repertoires were generated with immunoSEQ multiplex PCR, while TCRdb's copy carries only in-frame clones and drops some. Of 35,000 to 55,000 clones listed, about 87% are singletons. Per the germline V gene, CDR1 is MGHRA and CDR2 is YSYEKL. CDR3 size: 17 residues. Unmatched junction bases numbered 10, after V lost 4 bases and J lost 4 bases. The sample consisted of CD4+ T cells sorted from PBMCs after roughly 18-hour stimulation, taken from a patient who received antiretroviral therapy. The chain carries TRBV4-1 and TRBJ2-5; 12 bases fit TRBD2. The receptor comes from an adult woman with HIV who was CMV-seropositive. DNA of the CDR3: TGCGCCAGCAGCCTGCCCGCTAGCGGGGGGGCCCGAGAGACCCAGTACTTC. Encoded protein: CASSLPASGGARETQYF.